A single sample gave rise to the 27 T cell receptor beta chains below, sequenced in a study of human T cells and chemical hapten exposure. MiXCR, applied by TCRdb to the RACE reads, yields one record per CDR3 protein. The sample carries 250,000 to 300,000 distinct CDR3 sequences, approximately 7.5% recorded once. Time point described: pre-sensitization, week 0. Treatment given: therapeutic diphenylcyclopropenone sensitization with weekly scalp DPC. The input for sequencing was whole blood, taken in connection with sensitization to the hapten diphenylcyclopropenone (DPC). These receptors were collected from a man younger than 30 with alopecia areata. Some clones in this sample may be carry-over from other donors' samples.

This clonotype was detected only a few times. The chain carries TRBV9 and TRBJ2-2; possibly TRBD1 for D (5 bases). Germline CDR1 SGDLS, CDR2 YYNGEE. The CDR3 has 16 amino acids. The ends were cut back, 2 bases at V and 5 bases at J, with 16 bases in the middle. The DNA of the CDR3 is TGTGCCAGCAGCGTTAACCAAGGGGTTTCGACCGGGGAGCTGTTTTTT. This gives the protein CASSVNQGVSTGELFF. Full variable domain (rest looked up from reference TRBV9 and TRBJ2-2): DSGVTQTPKHLITATGQRVTLRCSPRSGDLSVYWYQQSLDQGLQFLIQYYNGEERAKGNILERFSAQQFPDLHSELNLSSLELGDSALYFCASSVNQGVSTGELFFGEGSRLTVL.

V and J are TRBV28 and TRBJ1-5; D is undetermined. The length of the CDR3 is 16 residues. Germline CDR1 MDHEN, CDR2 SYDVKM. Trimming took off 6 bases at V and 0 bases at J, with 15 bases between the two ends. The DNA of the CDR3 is TGTGCCAGCAGCCAAATACAGTTCTATAGCAATCAGCCCCAGCATTTT. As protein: CASSQIQFYSNQPQHF.

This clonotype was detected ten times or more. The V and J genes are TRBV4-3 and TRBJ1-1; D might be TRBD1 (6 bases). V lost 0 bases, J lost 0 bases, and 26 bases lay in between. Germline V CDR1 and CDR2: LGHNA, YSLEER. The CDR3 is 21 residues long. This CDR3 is CASSQDLPGAFRKSLNTEAFF. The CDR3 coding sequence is TGCGCCAGCAGCCAAGATCTTCCAGGGGCCTTTAGGAAGTCATTGAACACTGAAGCTTTCTTT.

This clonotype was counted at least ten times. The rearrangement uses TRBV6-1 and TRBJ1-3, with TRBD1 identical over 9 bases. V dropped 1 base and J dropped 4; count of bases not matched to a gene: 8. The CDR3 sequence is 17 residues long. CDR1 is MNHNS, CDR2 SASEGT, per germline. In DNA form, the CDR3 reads TGTGCCAGCAGTGAAGGATTTGGGGACAGGGACGGAAACACCATATATTTT. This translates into CASSEGFGDRDGNTIYF.

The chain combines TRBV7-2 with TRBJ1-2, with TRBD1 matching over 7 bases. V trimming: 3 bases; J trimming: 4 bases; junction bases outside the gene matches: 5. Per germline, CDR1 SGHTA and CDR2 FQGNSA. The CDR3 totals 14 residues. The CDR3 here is CASSLYRGSYGYTF. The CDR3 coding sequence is TGTGCCAGCAGCTTGTACAGGGGCTCCTATGGCTACACCTTC.

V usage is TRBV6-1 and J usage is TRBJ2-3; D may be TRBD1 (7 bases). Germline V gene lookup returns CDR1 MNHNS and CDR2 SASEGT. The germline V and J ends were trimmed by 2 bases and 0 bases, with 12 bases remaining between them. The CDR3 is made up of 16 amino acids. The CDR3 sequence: CASSEMTGTSTDTQYF. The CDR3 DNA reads TGTGCCAGCAGTGAAATGACAGGGACTAGCACAGATACGCAGTATTTT.

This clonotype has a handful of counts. This CDR3 reads CASTPRTGITDTQYF. In DNA, the CDR3 is TGTGCCAGCACCCCACGGACAGGGATCACAGATACGCAGTATTTT. The J gene is TRBJ2-3, the V gene TRBV7-6; 8 positions agree with TRBD1. The V and J ends lost 7 bases and 2 bases, in that order; junction bases with no gene match: 8. The CDR3 length is 15 residues. Looked up from germline, CDR1 is SGHVS and CDR2 is FNYEAQ.

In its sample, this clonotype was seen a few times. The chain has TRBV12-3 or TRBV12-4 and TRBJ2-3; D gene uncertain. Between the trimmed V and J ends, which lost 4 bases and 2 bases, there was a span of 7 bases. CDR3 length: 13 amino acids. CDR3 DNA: TGTGCCAGCAGTTCCCCCCACACAGATACGCAGTATTTT. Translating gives CASSSPHTDTQYF.

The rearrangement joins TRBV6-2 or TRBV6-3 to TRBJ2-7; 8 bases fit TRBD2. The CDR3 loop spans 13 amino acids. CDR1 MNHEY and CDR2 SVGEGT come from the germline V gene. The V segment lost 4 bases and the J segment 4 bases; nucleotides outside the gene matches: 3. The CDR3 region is CASSLAGRYEQYV. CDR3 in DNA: TGTGCCAGCAGTTTAGCGGGGCGTTACGAGCAGTACGTC.

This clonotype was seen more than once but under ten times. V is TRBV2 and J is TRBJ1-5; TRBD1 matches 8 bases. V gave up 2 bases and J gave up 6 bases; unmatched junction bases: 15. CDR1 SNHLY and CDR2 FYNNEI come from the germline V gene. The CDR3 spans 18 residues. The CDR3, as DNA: TGTGCCAGCAGTGAATCATTAGGACAGGGCATTTTAGTTCAGCCCCAGCATTTT. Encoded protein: CASSESLGQGILVQPQHF.

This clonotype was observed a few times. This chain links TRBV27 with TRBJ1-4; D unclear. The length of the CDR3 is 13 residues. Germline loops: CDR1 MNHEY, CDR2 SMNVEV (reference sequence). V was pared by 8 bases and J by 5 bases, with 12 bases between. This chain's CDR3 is CASGRAGNEKLFF. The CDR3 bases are TGTGCCAGCGGGAGAGCGGGGAATGAAAAACTGTTTTTT.

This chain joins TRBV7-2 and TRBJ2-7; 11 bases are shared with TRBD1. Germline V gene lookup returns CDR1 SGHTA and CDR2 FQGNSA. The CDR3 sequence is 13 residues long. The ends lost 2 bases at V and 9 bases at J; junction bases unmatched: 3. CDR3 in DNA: TGTGCCAGCAGCTTATCCGGGACAGGGGGGCAGTACTTC. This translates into CASSLSGTGGQYF.

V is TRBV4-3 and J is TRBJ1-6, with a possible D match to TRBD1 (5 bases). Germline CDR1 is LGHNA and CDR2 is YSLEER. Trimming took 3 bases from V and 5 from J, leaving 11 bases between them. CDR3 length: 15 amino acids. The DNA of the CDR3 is TGCGCCAGCAGCCACCGGGACGGACATAATTCACCCCTCCACTTT. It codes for CASSHRDGHNSPLHF.

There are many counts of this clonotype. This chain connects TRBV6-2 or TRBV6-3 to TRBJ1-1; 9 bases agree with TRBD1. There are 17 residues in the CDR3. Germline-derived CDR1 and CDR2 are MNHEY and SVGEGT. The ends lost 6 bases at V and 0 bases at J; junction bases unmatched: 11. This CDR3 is CASSNSPGQGMNTEAFF. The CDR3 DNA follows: TGTGCCAGCAGCAACAGCCCGGGACAGGGAATGAACACTGAAGCTTTCTTT.

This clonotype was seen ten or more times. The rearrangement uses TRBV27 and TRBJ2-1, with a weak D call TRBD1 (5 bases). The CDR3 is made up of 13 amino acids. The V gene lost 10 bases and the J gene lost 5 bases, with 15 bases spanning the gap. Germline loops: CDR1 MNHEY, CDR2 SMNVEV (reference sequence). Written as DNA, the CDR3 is TGTGCCACCTCGGACATCCTGGACAATGAGCAGTTCTTC. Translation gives CATSDILDNEQFF.

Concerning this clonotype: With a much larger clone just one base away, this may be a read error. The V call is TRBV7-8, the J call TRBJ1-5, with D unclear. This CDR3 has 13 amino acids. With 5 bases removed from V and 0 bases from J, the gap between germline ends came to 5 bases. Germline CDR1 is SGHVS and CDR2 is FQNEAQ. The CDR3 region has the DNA TGTGCCAGCAGCCACTATAGCAATCAGCCCCAGCATTTT. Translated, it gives CASSHYSNQPQHF.

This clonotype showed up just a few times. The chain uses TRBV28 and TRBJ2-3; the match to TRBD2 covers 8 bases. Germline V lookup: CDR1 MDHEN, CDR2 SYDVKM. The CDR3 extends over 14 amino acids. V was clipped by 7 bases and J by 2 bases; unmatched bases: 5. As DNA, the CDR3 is TGTGCCAGCACCCGAGCGGGGGTCACAGATACGCAGTATTTT. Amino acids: CASTRAGVTDTQYF.

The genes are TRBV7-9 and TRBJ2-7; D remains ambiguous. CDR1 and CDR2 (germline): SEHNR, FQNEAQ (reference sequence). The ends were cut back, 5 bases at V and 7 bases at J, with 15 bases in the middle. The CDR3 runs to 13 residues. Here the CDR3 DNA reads TGTGCCAGCAGCCCCCCAATCGAGTGGGAGCAGTACTTC. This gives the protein CASSPPIEWEQYF.

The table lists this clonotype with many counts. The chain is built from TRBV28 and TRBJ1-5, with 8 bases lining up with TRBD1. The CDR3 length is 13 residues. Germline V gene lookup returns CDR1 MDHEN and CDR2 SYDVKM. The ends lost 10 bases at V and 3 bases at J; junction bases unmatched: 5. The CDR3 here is CATGTGINQPQHF. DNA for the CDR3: TGTGCCACCGGGACAGGTATCAATCAGCCCCAGCATTTT.

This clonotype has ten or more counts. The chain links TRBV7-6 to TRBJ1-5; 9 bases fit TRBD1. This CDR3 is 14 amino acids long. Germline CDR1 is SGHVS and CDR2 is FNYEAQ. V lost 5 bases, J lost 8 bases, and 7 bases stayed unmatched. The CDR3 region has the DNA TGTGCCAGCAGCCTCCGACAGGGGGGAGAGCCCCAGCATTTT. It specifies CASSLRQGGEPQHF.

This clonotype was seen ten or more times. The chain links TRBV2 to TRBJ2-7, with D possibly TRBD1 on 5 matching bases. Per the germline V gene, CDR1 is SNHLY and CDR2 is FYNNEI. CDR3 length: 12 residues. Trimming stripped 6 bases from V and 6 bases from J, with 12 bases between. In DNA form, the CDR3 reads TGTGCCAGCAGACAGGACGGACGCGAGCAGTACGTC. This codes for CASRQDGREQYV.

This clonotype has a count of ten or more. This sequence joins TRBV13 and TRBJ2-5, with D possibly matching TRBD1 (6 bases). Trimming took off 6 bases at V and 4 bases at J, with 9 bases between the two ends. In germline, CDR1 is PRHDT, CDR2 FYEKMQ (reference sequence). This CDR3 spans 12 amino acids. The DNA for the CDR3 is TGTGCCAGCAGTCAGGGGAGAGAGACCCAGTACTTC. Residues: CASSQGRETQYF.

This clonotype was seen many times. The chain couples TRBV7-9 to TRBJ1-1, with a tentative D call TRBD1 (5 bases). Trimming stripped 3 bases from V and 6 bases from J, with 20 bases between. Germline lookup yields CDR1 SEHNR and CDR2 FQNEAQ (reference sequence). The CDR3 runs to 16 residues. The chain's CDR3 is CASSLLTASGFPEAFF. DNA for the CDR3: TGTGCCAGCAGCTTGTTGACAGCTTCGGGATTCCCTGAAGCTTTCTTT.

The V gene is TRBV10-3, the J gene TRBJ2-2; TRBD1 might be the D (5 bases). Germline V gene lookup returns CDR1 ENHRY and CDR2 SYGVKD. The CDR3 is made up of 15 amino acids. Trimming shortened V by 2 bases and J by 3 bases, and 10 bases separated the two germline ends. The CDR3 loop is CAISEGAPDTGELFF. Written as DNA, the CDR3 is TGTGCCATCAGTGAGGGGGCGCCGGACACCGGGGAGCTGTTTTTT.

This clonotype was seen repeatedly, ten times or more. DNA for the CDR3: TGTGCCAGCAGTTTAGGGGTTAGCGCTTCTACGCAGTATTTT. This encodes CASSLGVSASTQYF. The genes are TRBV12-3 or TRBV12-4 and TRBJ2-3; D is perhaps TRBD2 (5 bases). Between the trimmed V and J ends, which lost 1 base and 8 bases, there was a span of 13 bases. The CDR3 contains 14 residues.

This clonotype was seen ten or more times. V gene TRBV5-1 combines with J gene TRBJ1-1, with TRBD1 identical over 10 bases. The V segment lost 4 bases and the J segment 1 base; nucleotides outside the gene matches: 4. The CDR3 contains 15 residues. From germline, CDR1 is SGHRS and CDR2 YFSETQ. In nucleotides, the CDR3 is TGCGCCAGCAGCCCAGGGACAGGGGAGAACACTGAAGCTTTCTTT. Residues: CASSPGTGENTEAFF.

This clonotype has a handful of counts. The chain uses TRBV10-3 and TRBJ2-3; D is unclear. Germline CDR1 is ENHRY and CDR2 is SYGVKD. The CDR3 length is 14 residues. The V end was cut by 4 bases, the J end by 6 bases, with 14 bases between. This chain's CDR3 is CAISAESVGDTQYF. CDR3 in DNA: TGTGCCATCAGTGCCGAAAGTGTAGGGGATACGCAGTATTTT.